This record covers a single TCR beta chain. This specimen comes from a study of T cell responses to AZD1222 COVID-19 vaccine. Generated by immunoSEQ multiplex PCR, the TCRdb table keeps only in-frame clones and is missing some. This table has 54,000 or so clones, nearly 90% appearing once. This CDR3 is 15 amino acids long. V lost 5 bases and J lost 0, with 13 bases in between. CDR1 is SGHAT, CDR2 FQNNGV, per germline. Sequences were derived from peripheral blood, sampled on day 0 of AZD1222 vaccination. This receptor was identified in an adult in good health. The chain recombines TRBV11-2 with TRBJ1-1, with D perhaps TRBD1 (6 bases). The chain's CDR3 is CASSVGGSMNTEAFF. The CDR3 nucleotides are TGTGCCAGCAGCGTAGGGGGGTCGATGAACACTGAAGCTTTCTTT. Together with reference TRBV11-2 and TRBJ1-1, the CDR3 gives the full variable domain: EAGVAQSPRYKIIEKRQSVAFWCNPISGHATLYWYQQILGQGPKLLIQFQNNGVVDDSQLPKDRFSAERLKGVDSTLKIQPAKLEDSAVYLCASSVGGSMNTEAFFGQGTRLTVV.